This TCR beta chain was sequenced during a study of beta chain features in type 1 diabetes. Stem cell-like memory, regulatory, central memory and naive CD4+ cells were sorted via CD45RO/CCR7/CD25/CD127/CD95/CD27. The entirety of the isolated RNA underwent reverse transcription, so expressed TCRB transcripts were sequenced. Approximately 3.6 million reads were obtained on average from naive, central memory and regulatory T cell samples. Produced via immunoSEQ multiplex PCR; TCRdb's table is partial and in-frame only. This sample has fewer than 300,000 clones; under 13% occur once, and the top ten carry around 0.017%. Study conclusions and caveats: Type 1 diabetes patients had fewer VDJ junction insertions and more deletions. Significant though moderate, a shortening of TCRB CDR3s appeared in all four CD4+ subsets of Type 1 diabetes patients.

In the case of this clone: What it binds is unknown.

V was clipped by 3 bases and J by 7 bases, with 13 bases between them. Germline V CDR1 and CDR2: SEHNR, FQNEAQ (reference sequence). This CDR3 contains 14 residues. The V and J genes are TRBV7-9 and TRBJ1-5; unclear D gene. Sequences were obtained from naive CD4+ T cells from blood. This clonotype was sampled from a man aged 25-45 years with type 1 diabetes. The CDR3 sequence: CASSFSTVEQPQHF. CDR3 DNA sequence: TGTGCCAGCAGCTTTTCAACGGTCGAGCAGCCCCAGCATTTT.